Sequencing of this T cell receptor beta chain was carried out in a study of T cells in localized non-small cell lung cancer. Trimming removed 3 bases from V and 2 bases from J, with 11 bases in between. The CDR3 consists of 14 residues. Per germline, CDR1 MDHEN and CDR2 SYDVKM. Generated by immunoSEQ multiplex PCR, the TCRdb table keeps only in-frame clones and is missing some. This sample carries 50,000 or so clones, around 80% of them seen once, and the ten largest clones take 3.5% to 5.5%. This clone qualifies as medium-sized. As yet, its antigen is unknown. Study-level results: Of the tissues analyzed, uninvolved adjacent lung showed maximal T cell clonality, greater than tumor. Out of the top 100 tumor clones, a median approximately 57 were seen in adjacent lung. Sequencing was restricted to one tumor region; therefore, heterogeneity remains possible. Those with higher blood T cell density had longer overall survival.

The TCR comes from a woman aged 35 to 70 with stage II lung adenocarcinoma. The genes are TRBV28 and TRBJ2-7; D not certain. Sample: PBMCs, taken before any cancer treatment. The DNA for the CDR3 is TGTGCCAGCAGTTTGGGTGGCCTAGCCTACGAGCAGTACTTC. Protein sequence: CASSLGGLAYEQYF.